This T cell receptor beta chain originates from a study of T cell responses to AZD1222 COVID-19 vaccine. Study observations and caveats: Clonal diversity was possibly underestimated, and the donors were mostly white British, with more females. CD4 TCRs associated with vaccination spanned spike, dominating at 160-218 and 743-854.

The CDR3 is 16 residues long. Trimming removed 6 bases from V and 8 bases from J, with 23 bases in between. Germline V gene lookup returns CDR1 KGHSH and CDR2 LQKENI. Of note for this clone: Its antigen is not known.

The protocol was immunoSEQ multiplex PCR, while the TCRdb copy is restricted to in-frame clones and leaves out a portion. The sample's table shows 150,000 or so clones. The sample comprised peripheral blood. The rearrangement joins TRBV18 to TRBJ2-1; D might be TRBD2 (8 bases). This sequence was found in an adult in good health. The CDR3 reads CASSPNTGVLADEQFF. The CDR3, as DNA: TGTGCCAGCTCGCCTAACACAGGGGTACTAGCGGATGAGCAGTTCTTC.